This T cell receptor (beta chain) was sequenced for a study of early T cells in non-severe SARS-CoV-2 infection. Trimming removed 5 bases from V and 4 bases from J, with 20 bases in between. Germline V gene lookup returns CDR1 SNHLY and CDR2 FYNNEI. This CDR3 has 16 residues. Individual cDNA molecules received unique molecular identifiers during library preparation. TCRdb reanalysed the 5' RACE reads using MiXCR and keeps one entry per CDR3 protein. The table lists nearly 90,000 distinct CDR3 sequences, about 15% of them singletons. This clonotype came up a few times. The clonotype comes from an adult who was a healthcare worker with PCR-confirmed SARS-CoV-2 infection or an uninfected control (not recorded which). The rearrangement joins TRBV2 to TRBJ1-1; D might be TRBD1 (6 bases). Sequencing input: whole blood. The CDR3 region is CASSLGTPEPGTEAFF. The CDR3 DNA sequence: TGTGCCAGCAGTCTCGGGACACCCGAACCGGGCACTGAAGCTTTCTTT.